A single sample gave rise to the 14 T cell receptor beta chains below, sequenced in a study of T cells in Graves' hyperthyroidism and ophthalmopathy. From RNA transcripts, TCR beta CDR3 regions were amplified. HTBI primers were the set used in a first-round RT-PCR of the TCR CDR3. Using its own MiXCR run on the multiplex PCR reads, TCRdb lists one record per CDR3 protein. The sample lists some 370,000 distinct CDR3 sequences; more than 12% were seen once. Sequenced material: blood. All receptors derive from a man between 50 and 59 years old with Graves' ophthalmopathy.

This clonotype was seen a handful of times. CDR3 protein: CASSRSGTSGITDTQYF. The CDR3 nucleotides read TGTGCCAGCAGTCGTAGTGGGACTAGCGGTATCACAGATACGCAGTATTTT. The rearrangement joins TRBV9 to TRBJ2-3, with TRBD2 identical over 11 bases. V was clipped by 5 bases and J by 2 bases; unmatched bases: 10. This CDR3 spans 17 amino acids. Per the germline V gene, CDR1 is SGDLS and CDR2 is YYNGEE.

On this clonotype: This sequence may be a read error, since a much larger clone differs from it by one base. The J gene is TRBJ2-1, the V gene TRBV5-1; TRBD2 aligns across 8 bases. From germline, CDR1 is SGHRS and CDR2 YFSETQ. CDR3 length: 14 residues. This CDR3 is CASGSGSSYNERFF. The CDR3 nucleotides are TGCGCCAGCGGAAGCGGGAGCTCCTACAATGAGCGGTTCTTC.

This chain connects TRBV10-2 to TRBJ2-1; a weak D match, TRBD1 (5 bases). Trimming cost V 6 bases and J 8 bases, with 14 bases left between them. The germline gives CDR1 WSHSY, CDR2 SAAADI. The CDR3 length is 13 residues. This CDR3 is CASSRAGVDEQFF. The CDR3 nucleotides are TGCGCCAGCAGCAGGGCTGGGGTAGATGAGCAGTTCTTC.

This clonotype has a count of ten or more. The rearrangement joins TRBV18 to TRBJ1-1; tentatively, D is TRBD1 (5 bases). The germline V gene encodes CDR1 KGHSH and CDR2 LQKENI. The CDR3 length is 14 residues. V was pared by 3 bases and J by 6 bases, with 14 bases between. The CDR3 DNA sequence: TGTGCCAGCTCACCCGAGTGGGGGACCCCTGAAGCTTTCTTT. Its translation is CASSPEWGTPEAFF.

This clonotype was seen more than once but under ten times. The genes are TRBV4-1 and TRBJ1-3; the D is unclear. The CDR3 is 14 amino acids. Germline CDR1 reads MGHRA; CDR2 reads YSYEKL. V was shortened by 4 bases and J by 3 bases, with 10 bases between the two germline ends. CDR3 sequence reads: CASSLSANGNTIYF. CDR3 DNA sequence: TGCGCCAGCAGCCTGAGTGCAAATGGAAACACCATATATTTT.

With regard to this clonotype: Given the absence of the conserved phenylalanine or tryptophan at the CDR3 end, a read error is likely. The CDR3 nucleotides are TGTGCCACCCGGGAGGGTCGGGTGTCAAACACTGAAGCTTTCCTT. Protein sequence: CATREGRVSNTEAFL. The chain couples TRBV25-1 to TRBJ1-1; D call uncertain. The CDR3 loop spans 15 amino acids. In germline, CDR1 is MGHDK, CDR2 SYGVNS. Deletions cut 10 bases from V and 2 bases from J, with 20 bases between.

This clonotype came up a few times. The rearrangement joins TRBV12-3 or TRBV12-4 to TRBJ1-3; possibly TRBD1 for D (6 bases). V was shortened by 4 bases and J by 0 bases, with 16 bases between the two germline ends. The CDR3 consists of 17 residues. The CDR3 protein is CASSSPPGATSGNTIYF. DNA for the CDR3: TGTGCCAGCAGTTCACCGCCGGGGGCAACCTCTGGAAACACCATATATTTT.

Many counts were recorded for this clonotype. This rearrangement joins TRBV5-1 to TRBJ2-7, with 10 bases that match TRBD1. The CDR3 has 16 residues. Germline V gives CDR1 SGHRS, CDR2 YFSETQ. The V gene end was trimmed by 4 bases and the J gene end by 4 bases; junction bases not matched to a gene: 11. DNA of the CDR3: TGCGCCAGCAGCACGGACGGGACAGGGGCCCTATACGAGCAGTACTTC. The encoded protein is CASSTDGTGALYEQYF.

This clonotype was seen many times. The V and J genes are TRBV11-2 and TRBJ2-1, with 9 bases identical to TRBD2. Germline V lookup: CDR1 SGHAT, CDR2 FQNNGV. The CDR3 is 17 residues long. Losses at the gene ends were 5 bases for V and 5 bases for J; bases not matched to a gene: 13. Here the CDR3 DNA reads TGTGCCAGCAGCAAAAGGACTAGCGCAACCACCAACAATGAGCAGTTCTTC. This sequence encodes CASSKRTSATTNNEQFF. The entire variable domain, with the rest obtained from reference TRBV11-2 and TRBJ2-1, is as follows: EAGVAQSPRYKIIEKRQSVAFWCNPISGHATLYWYQQILGQGPKLLIQFQNNGVVDDSQLPKDRFSAERLKGVDSTLKIQPAKLEDSAVYLCASSKRTSATTNNEQFFGPGTRLTVL.

This clonotype was observed many times. The rearrangement joins TRBV5-1 to TRBJ2-3; 10 positions match TRBD2. The V gene's germline CDR1 is SGHRS and CDR2 YFSETQ. Trimming cost V 1 base and J 7 bases; bases outside gene matches: 9. The CDR3 contains 16 residues. The CDR3 sequence is CASSLLSSGSRNTQYF. CDR3 bases: TGCGCCAGCAGCTTGCTGTCTAGCGGGAGTCGAAATACGCAGTATTTT.

This chain uses TRBV20-1 with TRBJ2-7; D is undetermined. The CDR3 runs 11 residues. Trimming left V 7 bases short and J 4 bases short, with 11 bases between. The germline V gene encodes CDR1 DFQATT and CDR2 SNEGSKA (reference sequence). The CDR3 region is CSVRDGYEQYF. CDR3 in DNA: TGCAGTGTGAGAGATGGGTACGAGCAGTACTTC.

The V gene is TRBV11-2, the J gene TRBJ2-2; the D call may be TRBD1 or TRBD2 (5 bases each). The CDR3 extends over 16 amino acids. Trimming took 6 bases from V and 4 from J, leaving 18 bases between them. Germline V gene lookup returns CDR1 SGHAT and CDR2 FQNNGV. Here the CDR3 DNA reads TGTGCCAGCAGTAATCGACGGGACCCCCTCACCGGGGAGCTGTTTTTT. Translated: CASSNRRDPLTGELFF.

The chain couples TRBV20-1 to TRBJ2-7; weak D call: TRBD1 (5 bases). Germline CDR1 and CDR2: DFQATT and SNEGSKA (reference sequence). This CDR3 spans 13 amino acids. DNA of the CDR3: TGCGGAACTGTAGGGGCTTGGCACAATGAGCAGTACTTC. Its protein is CGTVGAWHNEQYF.

This clonotype was detected a few times. The rearrangement joins TRBV28 to TRBJ2-1; D may be TRBD2 (5 bases). The germline V gene has CDR1 MDHEN and CDR2 SYDVKM. With 8 bases removed from V and 4 bases from J, the gap between germline ends came to 21 bases. The CDR3 is made up of 16 amino acids. The DNA of the CDR3 is TGTGCCAGCTTTACGGGAACAGAGAAAAAATACAATGAGCAGTTCTTC. This translates into CASFTGTEKKYNEQFF.